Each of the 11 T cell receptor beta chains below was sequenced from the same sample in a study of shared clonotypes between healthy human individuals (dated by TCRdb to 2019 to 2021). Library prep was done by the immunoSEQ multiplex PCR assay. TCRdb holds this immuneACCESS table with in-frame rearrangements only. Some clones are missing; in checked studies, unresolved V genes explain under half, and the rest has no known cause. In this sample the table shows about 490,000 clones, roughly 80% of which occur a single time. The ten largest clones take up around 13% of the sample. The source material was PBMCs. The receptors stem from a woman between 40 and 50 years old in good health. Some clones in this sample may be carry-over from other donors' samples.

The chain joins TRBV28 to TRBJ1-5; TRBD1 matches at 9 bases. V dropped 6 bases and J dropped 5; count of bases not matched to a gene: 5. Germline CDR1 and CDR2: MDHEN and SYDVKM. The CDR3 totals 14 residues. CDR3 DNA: TGTGCCAGCAGCAACAGGGGGCCCCATCAGCCCCAGCATTTT. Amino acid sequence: CASSNRGPHQPQHF.

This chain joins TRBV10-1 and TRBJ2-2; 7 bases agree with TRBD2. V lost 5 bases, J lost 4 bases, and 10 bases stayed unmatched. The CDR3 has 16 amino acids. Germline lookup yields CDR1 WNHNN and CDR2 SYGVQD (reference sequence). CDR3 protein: CASSPTLAGATGELFF. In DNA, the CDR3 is TGCGCCAGCAGTCCCACATTGGCGGGAGCCACCGGGGAGCTGTTTTTT.

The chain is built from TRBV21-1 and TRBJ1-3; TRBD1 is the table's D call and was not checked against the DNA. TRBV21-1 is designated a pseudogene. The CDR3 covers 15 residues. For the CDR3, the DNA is TGTGCCAGCCAATACAGGGCCGGGGCTGGAAACACCATATATTTT. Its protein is CASQYRAGAGNTIYF.

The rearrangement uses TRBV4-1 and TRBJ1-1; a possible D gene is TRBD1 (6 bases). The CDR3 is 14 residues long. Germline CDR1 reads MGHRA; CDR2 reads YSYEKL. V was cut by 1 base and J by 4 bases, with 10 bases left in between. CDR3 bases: TGCGCCAGCAGCCAAGGATCAGGGGTCACTGAAGCTTTCTTT. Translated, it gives CASSQGSGVTEAFF.

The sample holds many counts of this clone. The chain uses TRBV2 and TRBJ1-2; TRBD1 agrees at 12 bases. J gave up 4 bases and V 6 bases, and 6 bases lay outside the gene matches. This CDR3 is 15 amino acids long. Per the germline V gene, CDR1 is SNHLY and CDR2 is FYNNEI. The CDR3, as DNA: TGTGCCAGCAGGCGGGACAGGGGGCTCATCTATGGCTACACCTTC. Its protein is CASRRDRGLIYGYTF.

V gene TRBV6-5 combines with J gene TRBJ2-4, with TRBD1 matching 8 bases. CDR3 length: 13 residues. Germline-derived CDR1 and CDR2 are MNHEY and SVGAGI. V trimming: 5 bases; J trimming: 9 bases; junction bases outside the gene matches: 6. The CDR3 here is CASSEDRVSIQYF. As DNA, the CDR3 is TGTGCCAGCAGTGAGGACAGGGTCAGCATTCAGTACTTC.

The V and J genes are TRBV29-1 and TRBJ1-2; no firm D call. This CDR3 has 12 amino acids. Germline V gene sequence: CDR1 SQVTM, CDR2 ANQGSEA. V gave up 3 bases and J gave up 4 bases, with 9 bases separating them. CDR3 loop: CSVDVGSYGYTF. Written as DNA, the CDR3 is TGCAGCGTTGACGTCGGCAGCTATGGCTACACCTTC. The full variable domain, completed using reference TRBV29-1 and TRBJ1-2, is SAVISQKPSRDICQRGTSLTIQCQVDSQVTMMFWYRQQPGQSLTLIATANQGSEATYESGFVIDKFPISRPNLTFSTLTVSNMSPEDSSIYLCSVDVGSYGYTFGSGTRLTVV.

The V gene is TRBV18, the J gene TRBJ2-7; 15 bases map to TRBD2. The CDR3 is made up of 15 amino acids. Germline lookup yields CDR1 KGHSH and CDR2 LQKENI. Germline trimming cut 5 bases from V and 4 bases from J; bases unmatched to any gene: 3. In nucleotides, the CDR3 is TGTGCCAGCTCAGCAGGACTAGCGGGAGGGTACGAGCAGTACTTC. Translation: CASSAGLAGGYEQYF. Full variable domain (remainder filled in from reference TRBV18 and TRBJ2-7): NAGVMQNPRHLVRRRGQEARLRCSPMKGHSHVYWYRQLPEEGLKFMVYLQKENIIDESGMPKERFSAEFPKEGPSILRIQQVVRGDSAAYFCASSAGLAGGYEQYFGPGTRLTVT.

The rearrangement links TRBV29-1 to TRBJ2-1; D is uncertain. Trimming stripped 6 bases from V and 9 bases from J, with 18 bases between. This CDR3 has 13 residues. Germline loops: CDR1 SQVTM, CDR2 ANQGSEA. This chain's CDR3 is CSVVTPNAPEQFF. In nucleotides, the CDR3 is TGCAGCGTAGTTACTCCCAATGCCCCTGAGCAGTTCTTC.

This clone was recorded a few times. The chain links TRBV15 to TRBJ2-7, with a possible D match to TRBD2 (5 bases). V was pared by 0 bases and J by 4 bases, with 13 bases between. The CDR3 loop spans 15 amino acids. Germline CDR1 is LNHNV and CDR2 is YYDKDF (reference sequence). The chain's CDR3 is CATSRDTGTGYEQYF. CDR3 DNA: TGTGCCACCAGCAGAGATACGGGAACGGGTTACGAGCAGTACTTC.

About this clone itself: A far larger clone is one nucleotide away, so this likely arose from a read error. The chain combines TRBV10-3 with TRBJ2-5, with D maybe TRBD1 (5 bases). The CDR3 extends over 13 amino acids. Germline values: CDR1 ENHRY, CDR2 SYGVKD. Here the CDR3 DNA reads TGTGCCACCAGTCAGGACACCTCAGGCACCCAGTACTTC. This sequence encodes CATSQDTSGTQYF.